This TCR beta chain was found in a study of CD8 T cells in ankylosing spondylitis. Study observations and caveats: Earlier literature documents some of the motif variants in reactive arthritis synovial fluid and blood. Made up of several highly homologous variants, a TCR beta motif appeared characteristic of ankylosing spondylitis blood.

TCRdb passed the 5' RACE reads through MiXCR, listing each CDR3 protein once. Here the sample spans under 550,000 distinct CDR3 sequences, roughly a quarter being singletons. In this sample, this clonotype turned up a few times. Its antigen is as yet unknown. Trimming took off 3 bases at V and 15 bases at J, with 15 bases between the two ends. The CDR3 extends over 13 amino acids. The chain uses TRBV12-3 or TRBV12-4 and TRBJ1-6; D uncertain. The sequence came from a male donor with ankylosing spondylitis. Sequencing was carried out using blood, either unsorted or a sorted T cell fraction (not recorded which). CDR3 nucleotides: TGTGCCAGCAGTTTTCGTTTCGTGTCGGGCCTCCACTTT. This gives the protein CASSFRFVSGLHF.